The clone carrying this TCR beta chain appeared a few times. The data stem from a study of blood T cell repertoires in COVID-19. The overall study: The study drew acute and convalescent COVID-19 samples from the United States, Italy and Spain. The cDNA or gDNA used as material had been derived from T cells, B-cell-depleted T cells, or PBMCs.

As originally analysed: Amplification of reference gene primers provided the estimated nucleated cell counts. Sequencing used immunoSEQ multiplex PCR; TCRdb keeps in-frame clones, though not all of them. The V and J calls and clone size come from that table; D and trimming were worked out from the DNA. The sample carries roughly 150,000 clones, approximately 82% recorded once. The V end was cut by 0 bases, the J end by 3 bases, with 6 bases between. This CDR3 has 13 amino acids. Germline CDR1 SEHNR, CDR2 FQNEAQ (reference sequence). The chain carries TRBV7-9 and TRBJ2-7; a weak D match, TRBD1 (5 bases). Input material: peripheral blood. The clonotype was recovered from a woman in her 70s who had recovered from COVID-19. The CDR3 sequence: CASSLAGLYEQYF. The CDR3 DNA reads TGTGCCAGCAGCTTAGCGGGGCTCTACGAGCAGTACTTC.